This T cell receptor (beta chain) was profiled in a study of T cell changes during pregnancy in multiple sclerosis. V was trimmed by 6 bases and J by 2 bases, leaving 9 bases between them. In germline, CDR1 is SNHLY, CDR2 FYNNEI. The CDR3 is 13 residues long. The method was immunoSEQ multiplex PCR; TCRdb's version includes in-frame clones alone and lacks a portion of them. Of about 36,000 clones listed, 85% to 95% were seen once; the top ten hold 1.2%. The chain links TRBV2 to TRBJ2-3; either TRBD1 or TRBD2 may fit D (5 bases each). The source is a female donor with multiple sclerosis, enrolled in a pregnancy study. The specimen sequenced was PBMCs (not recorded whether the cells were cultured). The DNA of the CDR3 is TGTGCCAGCAGACAGGAGGTCACAGATACGCAGTATTTT. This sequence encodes CASRQEVTDTQYF.